Listed below are T cell receptor beta chains from one sample, sequenced in a study of blood T cell repertoires in COVID-19. Method: immunoSEQ multiplex PCR; TCRdb's copy keeps in-frame clones and lacks some. The table lists around 81,000 clones, under 90% of them singletons. The specimen was peripheral blood. The receptor source for this set is a human donor in a cohort sampled during active COVID-19. The CDR3 runs from the conserved cysteine through the conserved F or W. Each record gives: D gene, J gene, clone size, V gene, CDR3 DNA, CDR3 protein. The D gene is left open where the match is weak. Clone size is shown for a subset of rows, as once, few, many or a class of expanded clone.

TRBD1	TRBJ1-1	-	TRBV19	TGTGCCAGTAAGGGACAGCCGAACACTGAAGCTTTCTTT	CASKGQPNTEAFF
TRBD2	TRBJ2-1	-	TRBV27	TGTGCCAGCAGTAGAGGGACTAGCGGAAACAATGAGCAGTTCTTC	CASSRGTSGNNEQFF
-	TRBJ2-2	-	TRBV5-4	TGTGCCAGCAGCCCGGGGGTGCGGGCGAACACCGGGGAGCTGTTTTTT	CASSPGVRANTGELFF
TRBD1	TRBJ2-1	-	TRBV2	TGTGCCAGCATCCACGGGACAGGGAGGCATGAGCAGTTCTTC	CASIHGTGRHEQFF
-	TRBJ2-6	-	TRBV9	TGTGCCAGCAGCTCCGCAGGGGCTGGGGCCAACGTCCTGACTTTC	CASSSAGAGANVLTF
-	TRBJ1-1	-	TRBV11-2	TGTGCCAGCAGCTTTAACAGGGCGAACACTGAAGCTTTCTTT	CASSFNRANTEAFF
-	TRBJ1-5	-	TRBV27	TGTGCCAGCAGTTTATCCGGAGTCAATCAGCCCCAGCATTTT	CASSLSGVNQPQHF
TRBD1	TRBJ1-4	once	TRBV6-4	TGTGCCAGCAGTGACGGAGACAGGGCGGAAAAACTGTTTTTT	CASSDGDRAEKLFF
-	TRBJ2-1	-	TRBV6-5	TGTGCCAGCAGTTACCTAACAGGGCCGCAGCAGTTCTTC	CASSYLTGPQQFF
TRBD1	TRBJ2-5	-	TRBV19	TGTGCCAGTAGTAGAGAGACAGGGAGACAAGAGACCCAGTACTTC	CASSRETGRQETQYF
TRBD2	TRBJ2-7	-	TRBV28	TGTGCCAGCAGTTCCGGGGGGGCCTCCGCCTACGAGCAGTACTTC	CASSSGGASAYEQYF